This TCR beta chain was documented in a study of T cells in localized non-small cell lung cancer. Study conclusions and caveats: A denser population of T cells in blood accompanied longer overall survival. In adjacent lung appeared a median around 57 of the top 100 tumor clones. Sequencing covered just one tumor region, so heterogeneity cannot be ruled out. Uninvolved neighboring lung showed the greatest T cell clonality, exceeding tumor.

TCRdb's copy holds only in-frame clones and misses some; the assay was immunoSEQ multiplex PCR. This sample has tens of thousands of clones, with about nine tenths found just once. As regards this clone: As yet, its antigen is unknown.

Trimming pared 6 bases from V and 8 bases from J, leaving 8 bases between. Germline V gives CDR1 SNHLY, CDR2 FYNNEI. The CDR3 consists of 12 residues. This specimen consisted of peripheral blood, obtained before any cancer treatment. This chain connects TRBV2 to TRBJ1-6, with D possibly being TRBD1 (5 bases). This TCR was recovered from a male donor at least 60 years old with stage III lung adenocarcinoma. CDR3 region: CASSRVDSPLHF. CDR3 bases: TGTGCCAGCAGCAGGGTTGATTCACCCCTCCACTTT.